The 16 T cell receptor beta chains given below trace back to one sample, sequenced in a study of early stage breast cancer tumors. Some clones are missing from TCRdb's copy, which holds only in-frame ones; the method was immunoSEQ multiplex PCR. The data contain around 9,000 clones, 71% of them seen just once; the ten biggest clones take up 15% to 20%. The sample taken for sequencing was normal breast tissue next to the tumor. The receptors stem from a person between 55 and 70 years old with breast cancer.

The gene calls are TRBV11-3 and TRBJ2-1; the match to TRBD2 covers 7 bases. This CDR3 region has 15 residues. CDR1 SGHNT and CDR2 YENEEA come from the germline V gene. V shed 5 bases, J shed 1 base, and the junction held 5 bases outside the gene matches. The CDR3, as DNA: TGTGCCAGCAGCCCAGAACTAGCGTCCTACAATGAGCAGTTCTTC. This encodes CASSPELASYNEQFF.

This chain joins TRBV25-1 and TRBJ1-2; 10 bases are shared with TRBD1. Germline values: CDR1 MGHDK, CDR2 SYGVNS. Unmatched junction bases numbered 3, after V lost 1 base and J lost 7 bases. This CDR3 contains 14 residues. DNA for the CDR3: TGTGCCAGCAGTGAATTGGGACAGGGGCGTGGCTACACCTTC. It yields the protein CASSELGQGRGYTF.

This sequence joins TRBV19 and TRBJ1-1; a possible D gene is TRBD1 (6 bases). V lost 9 bases, J lost 8 bases, and 22 bases lay in between. CDR3 length: 14 amino acids. Germline V lookup: CDR1 LNHDA, CDR2 SQIVND (reference sequence). The CDR3 reads CASQSGQGRAEAFF. The CDR3 DNA follows: TGTGCCAGCCAAAGCGGTCAGGGGCGGGCCGAAGCTTTCTTT.

This chain connects TRBV11-2 to TRBJ2-1; D may be TRBD2 (5 bases). Trimming took off 0 bases at V and 6 bases at J, with 9 bases between the two ends. CDR1 SGHAT and CDR2 FQNNGV come from the germline V gene. The CDR3 consists of 14 residues. The CDR3 nucleotides read TGTGCCAGCAGCTTAGATTACGCGGGCAATGAGCAGTTCTTC. Encoded protein: CASSLDYAGNEQFF.

This chain uses TRBV30 with TRBJ2-1; 11 nucleotides line up with TRBD2. The V and J ends lost 4 bases and 7 bases, in that order; junction bases with no gene match: 0. This CDR3 is built from 12 residues. Germline V CDR1 and CDR2: GTSNPN, SVGIG (reference sequence). CDR3 nucleotide sequence: TGTGCCTGGACTAGCGGGGGGAATGAGCAGTTCTTC. Translated: CAWTSGGNEQFF.

By share, this clone counts as medium-sized. The gene calls are TRBV19 and TRBJ2-1; TRBD1 agrees at 7 bases. Germline V gene data show CDR1 as LNHDA and CDR2 as SQIVND (reference sequence). V shed 7 bases and J 5 bases; nucleotides not matched to a gene: 8. This CDR3 is 14 amino acids long. The CDR3 loop is CASNRPQGDNEQFF. DNA for the CDR3: TGTGCCAGTAATAGACCGCAGGGGGACAATGAGCAGTTCTTC.

The count of this clone is one. The chain employs TRBV10-3 and TRBJ2-3; 14 bases are shared with TRBD2. The CDR3 extends over 19 amino acids. Germline lookup yields CDR1 ENHRY and CDR2 SYGVKD. V was clipped by 2 bases and J by 3 bases; unmatched bases: 10. The CDR3 is CAISEPTTSGRAETDTQYF. The DNA for the CDR3 is TGTGCCATCAGTGAGCCAACGACTAGCGGGAGGGCCGAAACAGATACGCAGTATTTT.

This clone was counted between two and nine times. The CDR3 loop is CASSSGQGWTGELFF. CDR3 nucleotide sequence: TGTGCCAGCAGTTCCGGACAGGGCTGGACCGGGGAGCTGTTTTTT. The chain links TRBV27 to TRBJ2-2; 8 bases match TRBD1. This CDR3 has 15 residues. CDR1 MNHEY and CDR2 SMNVEV come from the germline V gene (reference sequence). Unmatched junction bases numbered 6, after V lost 4 bases and J lost 5 bases.

The V gene is TRBV4-1, the J gene TRBJ2-2; 7 bases are a match to TRBD2. CDR1 is MGHRA and CDR2 is YSYEKL in the germline V gene. This CDR3 is 17 amino acids long. Unmatched junction bases numbered 13, after V lost 6 bases and J lost 3 bases. CDR3 nucleotides: TGCGCCAGCAGTTCGGAAACGGGGAGGGCCGACACCGGGGAGCTGTTTTTT. Translating gives CASSSETGRADTGELFF.

This sequence joins TRBV5-1 and TRBJ2-5, with 9 positions matching TRBD2. The V segment lost 4 bases and the J segment 1 base; nucleotides outside the gene matches: 8. Germline CDR1 SGHRS, CDR2 YFSETQ. The CDR3 has 16 residues. CDR3 amino acids: CASSPFSSGVQETQYF. CDR3 sequence (DNA): TGCGCCAGCAGCCCGTTTTCTAGCGGGGTCCAAGAGACCCAGTACTTC.

V usage is TRBV2 and J usage is TRBJ2-5; D is unresolved. Germline V gene data show CDR1 as SNHLY and CDR2 as FYNNEI. CDR3 length equals 15 residues. V gave up 7 bases and J gave up 1 base, with 16 bases separating them. The CDR3 protein is CASNRNSSPQETQYF. CDR3 nucleotide sequence: TGTGCCAGCAATCGGAATAGCAGCCCCCAAGAGACCCAGTACTTC.

The rearrangement uses TRBV10-2 and TRBJ1-1; no clear D gene. Trimming took 7 bases from V and 4 from J, leaving 13 bases between them. CDR3 length equals 13 residues. Germline V gene data show CDR1 as WSHSY and CDR2 as SAAADI. The CDR3 coding sequence is TGCGCCAGCATGCGGGAGGCTCGCACTGAAGCTTTCTTT. Amino acid sequence: CASMREARTEAFF.

This rearrangement joins TRBV4-1 to TRBJ2-3; 7 nucleotides match TRBD2. The CDR3 has 17 amino acids. V shed 0 bases, J shed 4 bases, and the junction held 10 bases outside the gene matches. Germline loops: CDR1 MGHRA, CDR2 YSYEKL. The CDR3 loop reads CASSQEGIGGSADTQYF. CDR3 sequence (DNA): TGCGCCAGCAGCCAAGAAGGGATCGGCGGGAGTGCAGATACGCAGTATTTT.

This chain uses TRBV29-1 with TRBJ1-1; 9 bases map to TRBD1. V trimming: 8 bases; J trimming: 5 bases; junction bases outside the gene matches: 6. The CDR3 totals 12 residues. The germline CDR1 and CDR2 sequences are SQVTM and ANQGSEA. The CDR3 loop is CSTDRGGTEAFF. The CDR3 coding sequence is TGCAGCACGGACAGGGGAGGGACTGAAGCTTTCTTT.

J is TRBJ2-7 and V is TRBV18; D is possibly TRBD1 (8 bases). Germline CDR1 and CDR2: KGHSH and LQKENI. V was shortened by 2 bases and J by 5 bases, with 13 bases between the two germline ends. The CDR3 length is 14 residues. Written as DNA, the CDR3 is TGTGCCAGCTCACCAAACAGGGGGGGGAACGAGCAGTACTTC. Its protein is CASSPNRGGNEQYF. Full variable domain (outside the CDR3, taken from reference TRBV18 and TRBJ2-7): NAGVMQNPRHLVRRRGQEARLRCSPMKGHSHVYWYRQLPEEGLKFMVYLQKENIIDESGMPKERFSAEFPKEGPSILRIQQVVRGDSAAYFCASSPNRGGNEQYFGPGTRLTVT.

The CDR3 DNA sequence: TGTGCCAGCAGTTACGGAGCGGGACAGGGGTTCTACGAGCAGTACTTC. It is translated as CASSYGAGQGFYEQYF. The chain is built from TRBV6-6 and TRBJ2-7; 10 nucleotides match TRBD1. Germline trimming cut 2 bases from V and 3 bases from J; bases unmatched to any gene: 7. CDR3 length: 16 residues. Germline lookup yields CDR1 MNHNY and CDR2 SVGAGI (reference sequence).